These 32 T cell receptor beta chains share one sample of origin, sequenced in a study of cytomegalovirus exposure and HLA in healthy donors. PCR amplification relied on 60 Vbeta primers (plus 13 Jbeta primers). The repertoire was sequenced with immunoSEQ multiplex PCR; TCRdb's copy has only in-frame clones and lacks some. This table holds 50,000 to 75,000 clones, around 83% found once. The sequenced material came from PBMCs. The receptors shown here come from a human donor in good health.

The CDR3 protein is CASSLVQGGSGVIVYEQYF. CDR3 in DNA: TGCGCCAGCAGCCTGGTACAAGGGGGTAGCGGGGTTATCGTATACGAGCAGTACTTC. The chain carries TRBV4-1 and TRBJ2-7; 8 nucleotides match TRBD2. Trimming took 4 bases from V and 4 from J; bases not matched to a gene: 21. CDR3 length: 19 amino acids. Germline CDR1 is MGHRA and CDR2 is YSYEKL.

The CDR3 here is CASSSHRSEAFF. CDR3 nucleotide sequence: TGTGCCAGCAGCTCACACAGAAGTGAAGCTTTCTTT. The rearrangement joins TRBV13 to TRBJ1-1; D gene ambiguous. The germline gives CDR1 PRHDT, CDR2 FYEKMQ (reference sequence). The CDR3 totals 12 residues. Trimming pared 4 bases from V and 7 bases from J, leaving 10 bases between.

The V call is TRBV6-6, the J call TRBJ2-1, with TRBD2 matching 8 bases. CDR3 length: 14 residues. V was clipped by 7 bases and J by 5 bases; unmatched bases: 7. The V gene's germline CDR1 is MNHNY and CDR2 SVGAGI (reference sequence). This CDR3 is CASTNSGGHNEQFF. In nucleotides, the CDR3 is TGTGCCAGCACCAACAGCGGGGGCCACAATGAGCAGTTCTTC.

The chain couples TRBV28 to TRBJ2-3, with 7 bases matching TRBD1. The V segment lost 7 bases and the J segment 2 bases; nucleotides outside the gene matches: 6. Germline V gene data show CDR1 as MDHEN and CDR2 as SYDVKM. The CDR3 runs to 14 residues. Written as DNA, the CDR3 is TGTGCCAGCACTGGGACAGAGGACACAGATACGCAGTATTTT. Protein sequence: CASTGTEDTDTQYF.

The rearrangement uses TRBV11-2 and TRBJ1-1, with D possibly matching TRBD1 (5 bases). Looked up from germline, CDR1 is SGHAT and CDR2 is FQNNGV. Between the trimmed V and J ends, which lost 0 bases and 5 bases, there was a span of 10 bases. The CDR3 spans 14 residues. The CDR3 coding sequence is TGTGCCAGCAGCTTAGAGAGGAGGGGAACTGAAGCTTTCTTT. Amino acid sequence: CASSLERRGTEAFF. Full variable domain (remainder filled in from reference TRBV11-2 and TRBJ1-1): EAGVAQSPRYKIIEKRQSVAFWCNPISGHATLYWYQQILGQGPKLLIQFQNNGVVDDSQLPKDRFSAERLKGVDSTLKIQPAKLEDSAVYLCASSLERRGTEAFFGQGTRLTVV.

In its sample, this clone was seen once. The rearrangement uses TRBV4-1 and TRBJ1-3; TRBD1 matches 7 bases. V lost 1 base and J lost 5; bases outside the gene matches: 11. Germline V CDR1 and CDR2: MGHRA, YSYEKL. The CDR3 extends over 17 amino acids. CDR3 nucleotide sequence: TGCGCCAGCAGCCAAGGCCCAGCTACAGGGGACAGAAACACCATATATTTT. As protein: CASSQGPATGDRNTIYF.

The chain is built from TRBV2 and TRBJ2-7, with a tentative D call TRBD1 (6 bases). The V end was cut by 7 bases, the J end by 0 bases, with 10 bases between. Germline V lookup: CDR1 SNHLY, CDR2 FYNNEI. The CDR3 sequence is 13 residues long. CDR3 bases: TGTGCCAGCAAGGGGACACCCTCCTACGAGCAGTACTTC. Translation gives CASKGTPSYEQYF.

This clone was detected only a few times. The chain carries TRBV7-2 and TRBJ2-6; 8 bases line up with TRBD1. CDR1 SGHTA and CDR2 FQGNSA come from the germline V gene. J gave up 3 bases and V 5 bases, and 6 bases lay outside the gene matches. The CDR3 is made up of 16 amino acids. In DNA form, the CDR3 reads TGTGCCAGCAGCCCCAGGGGGCAAGGTGGGGCCAACGTCCTGACTTTC. Translation gives CASSPRGQGGANVLTF.

This chain links TRBV4-3 with TRBJ1-2, with 9 bases that match TRBD1. V trimming: 3 bases; J trimming: 7 bases; junction bases outside the gene matches: 12. There are 16 residues in the CDR3. Germline CDR1 is LGHNA and CDR2 is YSLEER. The CDR3 coding sequence is TGCGCCAGCAGCCACTACTCGACAGGGGGTGGGGTTGGCTACACCTTC. As protein: CASSHYSTGGGVGYTF.

This clone was found once. The rearrangement uses TRBV30 and TRBJ2-7; D perhaps matches TRBD2 (5 bases). The V end was cut by 1 base, the J end by 9 bases, with 13 bases between. The germline V gene has CDR1 GTSNPN and CDR2 SVGIG (reference sequence). CDR3 length: 12 amino acids. CDR3 DNA: TGTGCCTGGAGTGGAGGGTCCTATAGGCAGTACTTC. This encodes CAWSGGSYRQYF.

V gene TRBV5-1 combines with J gene TRBJ2-2, with D possibly matching TRBD1 (6 bases). CDR1 is SGHRS and CDR2 is YFSETQ in the germline V gene. Trimming left V 1 base short and J 2 bases short, with 12 bases between. The CDR3 is made up of 16 amino acids. The CDR3 DNA reads as TGCGCCAGCAGCTTGTCCGGGACAACAAACACCGGGGAGCTGTTTTTT. It codes for CASSLSGTTNTGELFF.

This clone was seen a few times. An end of the junction differs from the germline gene, which may be a read error. The chain has TRBV7-7 and TRBJ2-2; 7 bases match TRBD1. Germline lookup yields CDR1 SSHAT and CDR2 FNYEAQ (reference sequence). The CDR3 is 19 residues long. CDR3 DNA: TGTGCTAGCAGCCCCCGGGGTCCGACCGGGACAGTAAAAACCGGGGAGCTGTTTTTT. This sequence encodes CASSPRGPTGTVKTGELFF.

The rearrangement uses TRBV6-5 and TRBJ2-5, with TRBD2 matching 10 bases. CDR1 and CDR2 from the germline V gene are MNHEY and SVGAGI. CDR3 length: 13 amino acids. V shed 7 bases, J shed 5 bases, and the junction held 4 bases outside the gene matches. DNA of the CDR3: TGTGCCAGCAAGCGGGGGGGCCTCGAGACCCAGTACTTC. Protein product: CASKRGGLETQYF.

The chain recombines TRBV6-5 with TRBJ1-4; D gene ambiguous. The V and J ends lost 4 bases and 5 bases respectively, with 17 bases between them. The germline V gene has CDR1 MNHEY and CDR2 SVGAGI. The CDR3 contains 16 residues. CDR3 sequence reads: CASSSHSTQRNEKLFF. Here the CDR3 DNA reads TGTGCCAGCAGTTCCCATTCGACCCAGCGGAATGAAAAACTGTTTTTT.

V usage is TRBV18 and J usage is TRBJ1-2, with D hard to call. The ends were cut back, 2 bases at V and 2 bases at J, with 6 bases in the middle. Germline CDR1 KGHSH, CDR2 LQKENI. The CDR3 contains 13 residues. The CDR3 loop is CASSPSGNYGYTF. Here the CDR3 DNA reads TGTGCCAGCTCACCATCGGGGAACTATGGCTACACCTTC. Using reference TRBV18 and TRBJ1-2 for the parts outside the CDR3, the full variable domain is NAGVMQNPRHLVRRRGQEARLRCSPMKGHSHVYWYRQLPEEGLKFMVYLQKENIIDESGMPKERFSAEFPKEGPSILRIQQVVRGDSAAYFCASSPSGNYGYTFGSGTRLTVV.

The chain employs TRBV29-1 and TRBJ2-3; TRBD1 matches at 8 bases. Germline CDR1 is SQVTM and CDR2 is ANQGSEA. The CDR3 sequence is 16 residues long. V shed 1 base and J 3 bases; nucleotides not matched to a gene: 9. Here the CDR3 DNA reads TGCAGCGTTGAAGGAAATGACAGGGGACAAACAGATACGCAGTATTTT. Translated, it gives CSVEGNDRGQTDTQYF.

The gene calls are TRBV30 and TRBJ1-1; no clear D gene. Trimming took off 4 bases at V and 0 bases at J, with 15 bases between the two ends. Germline V gene sequence: CDR1 GTSNPN, CDR2 SVGIG (reference sequence). This CDR3 region has 15 residues. In nucleotides, the CDR3 is TGTGCCTGGATACGACCGAGGGAGGTGAACACTGAAGCTTTCTTT. Amino acids: CAWIRPREVNTEAFF.

V gene TRBV6-1 combines with J gene TRBJ1-1, with a weak D call TRBD1 (5 bases). The length of the CDR3 is 14 residues. V lost 9 bases and J 6 bases, leaving 20 bases between the germline ends. The germline V gene encodes CDR1 MNHNS and CDR2 SASEGT. CDR3 nucleotide sequence: TGTGCCAGTAGAATAGCAGGGTATGATTCTGAAGCTTTCTTT. This encodes CASRIAGYDSEAFF.

CDR3 bases: TGTGCCTGGAGTGTTCCGGGACTAGCGGGGTCAGATACGCAGTATTTT. Its translation is CAWSVPGLAGSDTQYF. The rearrangement joins TRBV30 to TRBJ2-3, with 13 bases matching TRBD2. Germline-derived CDR1 and CDR2 are GTSNPN and SVGIG (reference sequence). V gave up 0 bases and J gave up 4 bases; unmatched junction bases: 4. This CDR3 is 16 amino acids long.

This clone was counted between two and nine times. This CDR3 reads CASSEGQGPLAEQYF. CDR3 bases: TGTGCCAGCAGTGAGGGACAGGGGCCCCTCGCCGAGCAGTACTTC. The V call is TRBV2, the J call TRBJ2-7; 10 nucleotides line up with TRBD1. CDR3 length: 15 amino acids. V shed 3 bases, J shed 6 bases, and the junction held 8 bases outside the gene matches. Germline-derived CDR1 and CDR2 are SNHLY and FYNNEI.

The chain couples TRBV7-2 to TRBJ2-2; D is unresolved. From germline, CDR1 is SGHTA and CDR2 FQGNSA. Trimming left V 5 bases short and J 7 bases short, with 8 bases between. The CDR3 is 12 amino acids. CDR3 DNA: TGTGCCAGCAGCAGATTCGGCGGGGAGCTGTTTTTT. It codes for CASSRFGGELFF.

This chain links TRBV6-5 with TRBJ2-3, with a tentative D call TRBD1 (6 bases). The length of the CDR3 is 13 residues. The germline V gene encodes CDR1 MNHEY and CDR2 SVGAGI. The germline V and J ends were trimmed by 6 bases and 4 bases, with 11 bases remaining between them. The CDR3 region has the DNA TGTGCCAGCAGAATGGGGGCGGCAGATACGCAGTATTTT. This encodes CASRMGAADTQYF.

The CDR3 sequence: CASSPQMVEQYF. In nucleotides, the CDR3 is TGTGCCAGCAGTCCCCAGATGGTCGAGCAGTACTTC. The chain combines TRBV28 with TRBJ2-7; D uncertain. The CDR3 contains 12 residues. Germline lookup yields CDR1 MDHEN and CDR2 SYDVKM. The V end was cut by 5 bases, the J end by 6 bases, with 11 bases between.

This chain uses TRBV11-3 with TRBJ2-5, with D tentatively TRBD2 (5 bases). Germline loops: CDR1 SGHNT, CDR2 YENEEA. This CDR3 is 13 amino acids long. Trimming pared 5 bases from V and 7 bases from J, leaving 14 bases between. The CDR3 coding sequence is TGTGCCAGCAGCATAACTAGTTCCGGGACCCAGTACTTC. Its protein product is CASSITSSGTQYF.

The chain links TRBV5-1 to TRBJ2-7; 9 bases match TRBD1. The CDR3 runs to 17 residues. J gave up 1 base and V 3 bases, and 11 bases lay outside the gene matches. Germline V gene lookup returns CDR1 SGHRS and CDR2 YFSETQ. CDR3 nucleotides: TGCGCCAGCAGCTGGACCTCACGACAGGGGGGATCCTACGAGCAGTACTTC. It yields the protein CASSWTSRQGGSYEQYF.

The CDR3 loop is CASSPLAGALGVQYF. In DNA, the CDR3 is TGTGCCAGCAGCCCCCTAGCGGGGGCCCTCGGGGTGCAGTACTTC. The chain uses TRBV7-3 and TRBJ2-7; the match to TRBD2 covers 10 bases. J gave up 9 bases and V 5 bases, and 13 bases lay outside the gene matches. The V gene's germline CDR1 is SGHTA and CDR2 FQGTGA. This CDR3 has 15 amino acids. Supplemented by reference TRBV7-3 and TRBJ2-7, the full variable domain reads GAGVSQTPSNKVTEKGKYVELRCDPISGHTALYWYRQSLGQGPEFLIYFQGTGAADDSGLPNDRFFAVRPEGSVSTLKIQRTERGDSAVYLCASSPLAGALGVQYFGPGTRLTVT.

The chain joins TRBV28 to TRBJ2-7; tentatively, D is TRBD1 (6 bases). CDR1 is MDHEN, CDR2 SYDVKM, per germline. Trimming took 9 bases from V and 2 from J, leaving 14 bases between them. The CDR3 contains 13 residues. CDR3 protein: CASQTGPTYEQYF. CDR3 coding DNA: TGTGCCAGTCAGACAGGACCTACCTACGAGCAGTACTTC.

V is TRBV9 and J is TRBJ2-2; TRBD2 agrees at 12 bases. CDR3 size: 15 residues. Germline V CDR1 and CDR2: SGDLS, YYNGEE. The ends lost 4 bases at V and 7 bases at J; junction bases unmatched: 5. Here the CDR3 DNA reads TGTGCCAGCAGCCTGGGGACTAGCGGGTTCGGGGAGCTGTTTTTT. The encoded protein is CASSLGTSGFGELFF.

The gene calls are TRBV4-2 and TRBJ1-1; TRBD1 matches at 8 bases. The trim removed 2 bases at V and 3 bases at J, leaving 11 bases unmatched. The CDR3 covers 17 residues. CDR1 is LGHNA, CDR2 YNFKEQ, per germline. CDR3 loop: CASSQIGQGSYYTEAFF. The CDR3 nucleotides read TGTGCCAGCAGCCAAATCGGACAGGGCTCTTATTACACTGAAGCTTTCTTT.

The CDR3 coding sequence is TGCGCCAGCAGCCAAGATACTAGCACAGATACGCAGTATTTT. Translating it yields CASSQDTSTDTQYF. This chain uses TRBV4-3 with TRBJ2-3, with D unclear. With 0 bases removed from V and 0 bases from J, the gap between germline ends came to 4 bases. Germline CDR1 reads LGHNA; CDR2 reads YSLEER. The CDR3 totals 14 residues.

The V call is TRBV25-1, the J call TRBJ1-4; 7 bases are shared with TRBD1. The CDR3 has 15 amino acids. Germline V gene sequence: CDR1 MGHDK, CDR2 SYGVNS. J lost 2 bases, V lost 4 bases, and 4 bases had no gene match. The CDR3 protein is CASSASTGTNEKLFF. CDR3 bases: TGTGCCAGCAGTGCCTCGACAGGGACTAATGAAAAACTGTTTTTT.

The V gene is TRBV7-8, the J gene TRBJ2-3, with 12 positions matching TRBD1. The V gene's germline CDR1 is SGHVS and CDR2 FQNEAQ. The junction had 12 bases not matched to a gene; V was cut back by 5 bases and J by 6 bases. The CDR3 spans 17 residues. CDR3 in DNA: TGTGCCAGCAGCATCCGCCGGGACAGGGGGCTTGCGGATACGCAGTATTTT. Translation: CASSIRRDRGLADTQYF.